The clone carrying this TCR beta chain was detected once. What it binds is not known. These data belong to a study of immune evolution from preneoplasia to lung adenocarcinoma. Study-wide results and limits: Normal lung had highest clonality; later lesions appeared denser, more diverse. From normal lung to invasive adenocarcinoma, top clone frequencies appeared to decrease.

Clones were sequenced by immunoSEQ multiplex PCR, and TCRdb holds only the in-frame ones, with some missing. The data show approximately 3,600 clones, with about 80% seen just once and approximately 15% held by the top ten. The CDR3 spans 14 residues. Per germline, CDR1 LNHDA and CDR2 SQIVND (reference sequence). The V end was cut by 2 bases, the J end by 0 bases, with 7 bases between. The sample was FFPE adjacent normal lung tissue. This clonotype was obtained from a person aged 55-79 years with lung adenocarcinoma. V usage is TRBV19 and J usage is TRBJ1-1; D gene ambiguous. As DNA, the CDR3 is TGTGCCAGTAGTATAAGTGGGGTGAACACTGAAGCTTTCTTT. Residues: CASSISGVNTEAFF.